One and the same sample provided the 18 T cell receptor beta chains below, sequenced in a study of cytomegalovirus exposure and HLA in healthy donors. Both 60 Vbeta primers and 13 Jbeta primers went into the PCR. This table comes from immunoSEQ multiplex PCR, and its TCRdb copy is limited to in-frame clones, with some not included. There are approximately 160,000 clones in the sample; roughly 75% occur only once, and roughly 1.4% lies in the top ten. Sample: PBMCs. These receptors were obtained from a man between 18 and 35 years old in good health and CMV-seronegative.

The V and J genes are TRBV5-1 and TRBJ2-7; 9 positions agree with TRBD2. The CDR3 totals 16 residues. V lost 4 bases to trimming and J lost 0 bases; unmatched junction nucleotides: 8. CDR1 is SGHRS and CDR2 is YFSETQ in the germline V gene. For the CDR3, the DNA is TGCGCCAGCAGCGTCTTAGCGGGGGTGAGCTCCTACGAGCAGTACTTC. It is translated as CASSVLAGVSSYEQYF.

The chain couples TRBV4-1 to TRBJ2-1, with a weak D call TRBD2 (6 bases). The CDR3 contains 13 residues. The germline V and J ends were trimmed by 9 bases and 7 bases, with 16 bases remaining between them. The germline CDR1 and CDR2 sequences are MGHRA and YSYEKL. CDR3 residues: CASRGVGTNEQFF. CDR3 nucleotides: TGCGCCAGTCGGGGCGTGGGGACTAATGAGCAGTTCTTC.

DNA for the CDR3: TGCGCCAGCAGCCAGTGGTCGGGAGGGCTTCGCACAGATACGCAGTATTTT. Encoded protein: CASSQWSGGLRTDTQYF. The chain links TRBV4-3 to TRBJ2-3; 8 bases are shared with TRBD2. This CDR3 contains 17 residues. The trim removed 3 bases at V and 1 base at J, leaving 9 bases unmatched. The V gene's germline CDR1 is LGHNA and CDR2 YSLEER.

This clone was found a few times. The chain is built from TRBV28 and TRBJ2-7; D is perhaps TRBD1 (6 bases). V lost 4 bases and J lost 2, with 15 bases in between. The germline gives CDR1 MDHEN, CDR2 SYDVKM. The CDR3 runs to 15 residues. The CDR3 here is CASSSFAGDTYEQYF. In DNA, the CDR3 is TGTGCCAGCAGTTCCTTCGCAGGGGACACCTACGAGCAGTACTTC. Combining the CDR3 with reference TRBV28 and TRBJ2-7 gives the whole variable domain DVKVTQSSRYLVKRTGEKVFLECVQDMDHENMFWYRQDPGLGLRLIYFSYDVKMKEKGDIPEGYSVSREKKERFSLILESASTNQTSMYLCASSSFAGDTYEQYFGPGTRLTVT.

This clone was observed a few times. The rearrangement links TRBV21-1 to TRBJ2-7; the tabulated D call, TRBD1, remains unverified against the DNA. TRBV21-1 is a pseudogene. The CDR3 is made up of 13 amino acids. The chain's CDR3 is CASSHRITYEQYF. CDR3 DNA: TGTGCCAGCAGTCACAGGATCACCTACGAGCAGTACTTC.

The V and J genes are TRBV10-2 and TRBJ1-4; D gene uncertain. Trimming pared 2 bases from V and 6 bases from J, leaving 10 bases between. In germline, CDR1 is WSHSY, CDR2 SAAADI. The CDR3 covers 14 residues. DNA of the CDR3: TGCGCCAGCAGTGAGCCACCCCCGGATGAAAAACTGTTTTTT. This sequence encodes CASSEPPPDEKLFF.

The CDR3 spells CASSVDTSGLNSYEQYF. The CDR3 DNA sequence: TGTGCCAGCAGCGTAGATACTAGCGGGCTCAACTCCTACGAGCAGTACTTC. J is TRBJ2-7 and V is TRBV9, with TRBD2 identical over 9 bases. The CDR3 sequence is 17 residues long. Germline V gives CDR1 SGDLS, CDR2 YYNGEE. The V and J ends lost 0 bases and 0 bases, in that order; junction bases with no gene match: 7.

The chain employs TRBV27 and TRBJ2-3; the D gene is possibly TRBD1 (5 bases). Germline CDR1 reads MNHEY; CDR2 reads SMNVEV (reference sequence). Trimming took off 3 bases at V and 7 bases at J, with 11 bases between the two ends. The length of the CDR3 is 13 residues. The CDR3, as DNA: TGTGCCAGCAGTTTTAAGGGGCGGAATACGCAGTATTTT. This translates into CASSFKGRNTQYF.

J is TRBJ2-1 and V is TRBV5-5, with D possibly TRBD1 on 6 matching bases. This CDR3 is built from 15 residues. From germline, CDR1 is SGHKS and CDR2 YYEKEE (reference sequence). V was clipped by 0 bases and J by 4 bases, with 11 bases between them. Here the CDR3 DNA reads TGTGCCAGCAGCTTGGGGGACACCTCGTACAATGAGCAGTTCTTC. Translating it yields CASSLGDTSYNEQFF.

In the case of this clone: At one end, the junction sequence differs from germline, possibly due to a read error. The rearrangement links TRBV7-9 to TRBJ2-1; tentatively, D is TRBD2 (6 bases). The CDR3 is 15 amino acids. The germline gives CDR1 SEHNR, CDR2 FQNEAQ (reference sequence). The CDR3 spells CSSSSAGTNYNEQFF. The CDR3 nucleotides are TGTTCCAGCAGTTCAGCGGGCACCAACTACAATGAGCAGTTCTTC.

This clone turned up a few times. This chain uses TRBV6-1 with TRBJ2-3; 12 positions agree with TRBD2. CDR1 and CDR2 from the germline V gene are MNHNS and SASEGT. J lost 1 base, V lost 8 bases, and 1 base had no gene match. This CDR3 has 14 residues. The chain's CDR3 is CASRTSGGTDTQYF. The DNA of the CDR3 is TGTGCCAGCCGGACTAGCGGGGGCACAGATACGCAGTATTTT.

V and J are TRBV6-5 and TRBJ2-5; TRBD1 agrees at 9 bases. Germline CDR1 is MNHEY and CDR2 is SVGAGI. CDR3 length equals 15 residues. Trimming took 0 bases from V and 11 from J; bases not matched to a gene: 10. DNA for the CDR3: TGTGCCAGCAGTTACTCCGGGACAGGGTTTCGAGAGCAGTACTTC. Encoded protein: CASSYSGTGFREQYF.

The V and J genes are TRBV7-2 and TRBJ2-1, with D possibly matching TRBD1 (6 bases). Trimming cost V 1 base and J 9 bases, with 16 bases left between them. Per the germline V gene, CDR1 is SGHTA and CDR2 is FQGNSA. This CDR3 has 15 amino acids. Here the CDR3 DNA reads TGTGCCAGCAGCTTAGTGCTGGGGGCGCGATTTGAGCAGTTCTTC. Encoded protein: CASSLVLGARFEQFF.

V and J are TRBV11-2 and TRBJ2-1; TRBD2 matches at 8 bases. The J segment lost 3 bases and the V segment lost 4 bases, leaving 11 bases of the junction unmatched. The CDR3 has 17 residues. The germline V gene encodes CDR1 SGHAT and CDR2 FQNNGV. This chain's CDR3 is CASSYWRTSGVYNEQFF. CDR3 bases: TGTGCCAGCAGCTATTGGCGTACTAGCGGAGTCTACAATGAGCAGTTCTTC.

In its sample, this clone was seen once. V gene TRBV18 combines with J gene TRBJ2-7; TRBD1 might be the D (5 bases). Germline assignment: CDR1 KGHSH and CDR2 LQKENI. This CDR3 contains 15 residues. V was shortened by 3 bases and J by 6 bases, with 18 bases between the two germline ends. CDR3 residues: CASSPPRVPVIEQYF. The CDR3 bases are TGTGCCAGCTCACCCCCCAGGGTACCCGTAATCGAGCAGTACTTC.

Concerning this clone: Compared with germline, one end of the junction differs, possibly owing to a read error. The chain uses TRBV7-9 and TRBJ2-7; 9 bases agree with TRBD1. The CDR3 runs to 13 residues. CDR1 and CDR2 from the germline V gene are SEHNR and FQNEAQ (reference sequence). The CDR3 loop reads CASSLDRGSEQYF. CDR3 sequence (DNA): TGTGCCAGCAGTTTAGACAGGGGGAGTGAGCAGTACTTC.

The chain links TRBV27 to TRBJ1-2; 7 positions agree with TRBD1. The germline gives CDR1 MNHEY, CDR2 SMNVEV (reference sequence). Trimming at V came to 3 bases and at J to 3 bases, leaving 7 bases not matched to a gene. The CDR3 contains 15 residues. CDR3: CASSLKGTADYGYTF. CDR3 sequence (DNA): TGTGCCAGCAGTTTGAAGGGGACAGCGGACTATGGCTACACCTTC.

V gene TRBV7-9 combines with J gene TRBJ2-7; D is possibly TRBD2 (5 bases). Germline lookup yields CDR1 SEHNR and CDR2 FQNEAQ (reference sequence). The CDR3 totals 14 residues. V was trimmed by 5 bases and J by 3 bases, leaving 14 bases between them. The CDR3 sequence is CASSPRGPNYEQYF. CDR3 nucleotide sequence: TGTGCCAGCAGCCCCCGCGGGCCAAACTACGAGCAGTACTTC.